Following are 9 T cell receptor beta chains from one sample sequenced in a study of tumor-infiltrating lymphocytes in primary liver carcinoma. Total RNA and DNA came together from approximately 20-30 mg of bulk tissue without cell sorting. From 450 to 550 ng total RNA, TCR beta cDNA was generated with a primer in the constant region. Libraries covering TCR beta were generated through three nested multiplex PCR rounds (using a slightly modified ARM-PCR). Researchers ran the first two PCR rounds for approximately 10 cycles each with TRBV1-TRBV30 forward primers and a C-beta reverse primer. TCRdb reprocessed the multiplex PCR reads with MiXCR, giving one entry per CDR3 protein. The sample holds 95,000 to 150,000 distinct CDR3 sequences; around two thirds are singletons and the top ten take about a tenth. Sequenced material: liver tumor tissue from sampling region 1. The subset here: tumor region T1, superior pole. Receptors originate from a woman aged 55-69 years with primary liver carcinoma and hepatitis B virus infection.

As for this clonotype: The germline gene is not matched at one end of the junction; a read error may be the cause. This chain uses TRBV7-8 with TRBJ2-3; 7 bases agree with TRBD1. The CDR3 is 14 residues long. The germline CDR1 and CDR2 sequences are SGHVS and FQNEAQ. The chain's CDR3 is CASSYDRVADTPYF. In DNA, the CDR3 is TGTGCCAGCAGCTACGACAGGGTAGCAGATACGCCGTATTTT.

The CDR3 nucleotides read TGTGCCAGAAGCAAGACTAGTGAGAATGAGCAGTTCTTC. The encoded protein is CARSKTSENEQFF. This chain connects TRBV5-5 to TRBJ2-1, with D perhaps TRBD2 (6 bases). CDR1 is SGHKS and CDR2 is YYEKEE in the germline V gene (reference sequence). Trimming cost V 8 bases and J 7 bases, with 16 bases left between them. This CDR3 contains 13 residues.

Points on this clonotype: Possible read error: a much larger clone is one base away. J is TRBJ2-5 and V is TRBV4-1, with TRBD1 matching over 9 bases. In germline, CDR1 is MGHRA, CDR2 YSYEKL. The CDR3 runs to 15 residues. In DNA form, the CDR3 reads TGCGCCAGCAGCCGGGGACAGGGCCTTCAAGAGATCCAGTACTTC. Translating it yields CASSRGQGLQEIQYF.

Regarding this clonotype: Germline and junction disagree at one end, which may indicate a read error. J is TRBJ1-6 and V is TRBV6-5, with D maybe TRBD1 (5 bases). The CDR3 runs to 16 residues. Germline V lookup: CDR1 MNHEY, CDR2 SVGAGI. CDR3 sequence: CASSLKGLAYNSPLHF. The DNA for the CDR3 is TGTGCCAGCAGTCTAAAGGGGTTGGCCTATAATTCACCCCTCCACTTC.

This clonotype appeared many times. J is TRBJ2-1 and V is TRBV5-4, with a tentative D call TRBD2 (5 bases). Trimming left V 4 bases short and J 0 bases short, with 8 bases between. CDR1 and CDR2 from the germline V gene are SGHNT and YYREEE (reference sequence). This CDR3 spans 14 amino acids. The CDR3 loop is CASSGSSSYNEQFF. CDR3 nucleotide sequence: TGTGCCAGCAGCGGGAGTAGCTCCTACAATGAGCAGTTCTTC.

This clonotype was detected ten times or more. The chain carries TRBV4-1 and TRBJ2-7, with unresolved D. CDR1 is MGHRA and CDR2 is YSYEKL in the germline V gene. The CDR3 covers 16 residues. V dropped 4 bases and J dropped 0 bases, with 16 bases sitting between them. CDR3 in DNA: TGCGCCAGCAGCCCTTTCCACGGACCCAGCTCCTACGAGCAGTACTTC. Translation: CASSPFHGPSSYEQYF.

This clonotype occurred many times. The V gene is TRBV7-9, the J gene TRBJ1-1; 7 nucleotides agree with TRBD1. The germline V gene encodes CDR1 SEHNR and CDR2 FQNEAQ (reference sequence). The CDR3 runs to 14 residues. With 5 bases clipped from V and 1 base from J, the junction kept 4 bases outside the gene matches. CDR3 nucleotide sequence: TGTGCCAGCAGCCCCCGGACAGGGAACACTGAAGCTTTCTTT. Protein: CASSPRTGNTEAFF.

This clonotype showed up many times. The gene calls are TRBV11-2 and TRBJ1-5; 7 nucleotides line up with TRBD1. CDR3 length equals 15 residues. Germline V CDR1 and CDR2: SGHAT, FQNNGV. Trimming removed 1 base from V and 4 bases from J; junction bases left unmatched: 4. CDR3 sequence: CASSLGTGPNQPQHF. CDR3 sequence (DNA): TGTGCCAGCAGCTTAGGGACAGGTCCGAATCAGCCCCAGCATTTT.

At least ten counts were recorded for this clonotype. The V and J genes are TRBV11-2 and TRBJ2-1; 8 nucleotides match TRBD2. The CDR3 is 16 residues long. Trimming took 10 bases from V and 4 from J; bases not matched to a gene: 15. Germline CDR1 is SGHAT and CDR2 is FQNNGV. CDR3 sequence (DNA): TGTGCCACAGAGGCGACAGCGGGAGTAACGTACAATGAGCAGTTCTTC. Translated: CATEATAGVTYNEQFF.